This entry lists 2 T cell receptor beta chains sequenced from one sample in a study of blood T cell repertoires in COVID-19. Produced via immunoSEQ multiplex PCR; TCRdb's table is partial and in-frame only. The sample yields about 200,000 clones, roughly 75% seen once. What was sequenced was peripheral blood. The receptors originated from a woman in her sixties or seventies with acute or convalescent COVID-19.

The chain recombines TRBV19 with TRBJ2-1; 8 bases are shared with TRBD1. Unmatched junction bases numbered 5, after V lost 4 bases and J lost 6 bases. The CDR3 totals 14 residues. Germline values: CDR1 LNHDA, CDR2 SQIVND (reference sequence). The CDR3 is CASSKGTGANEQFF. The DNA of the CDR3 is TGTGCCAGTAGTAAGGGGACAGGTGCCAATGAGCAGTTCTTC.

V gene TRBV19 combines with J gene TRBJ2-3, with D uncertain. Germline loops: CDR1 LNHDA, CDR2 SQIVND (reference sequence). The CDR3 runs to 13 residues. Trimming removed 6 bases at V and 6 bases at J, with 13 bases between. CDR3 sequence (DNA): TGTGCCAGTAGCCCCCTGGTGAGGGATACGCAGTATTTT. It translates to CASSPLVRDTQYF.